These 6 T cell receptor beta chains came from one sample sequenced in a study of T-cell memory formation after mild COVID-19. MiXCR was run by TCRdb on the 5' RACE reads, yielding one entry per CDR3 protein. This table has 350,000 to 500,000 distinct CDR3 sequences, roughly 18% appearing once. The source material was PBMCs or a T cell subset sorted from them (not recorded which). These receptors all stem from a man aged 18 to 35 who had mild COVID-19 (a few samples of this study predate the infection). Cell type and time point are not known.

The CDR3: CASSSVRRGEAFF. Here the CDR3 DNA reads TGTGCCAGCAGCTCAGTACGGCGGGGTGAAGCTTTCTTT. This chain connects TRBV5-6 to TRBJ1-1; D call uncertain. Trimming took off 3 bases at V and 7 bases at J, with 13 bases between the two ends. The CDR3 totals 13 residues. Germline CDR1 is SGHDT and CDR2 is YYEEEE.

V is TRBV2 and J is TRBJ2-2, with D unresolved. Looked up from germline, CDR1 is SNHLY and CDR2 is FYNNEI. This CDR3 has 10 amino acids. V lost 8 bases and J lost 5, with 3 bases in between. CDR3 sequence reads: CASGTGELFF. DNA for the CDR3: TGTGCCAGCGGAACCGGGGAGCTGTTTTTT.

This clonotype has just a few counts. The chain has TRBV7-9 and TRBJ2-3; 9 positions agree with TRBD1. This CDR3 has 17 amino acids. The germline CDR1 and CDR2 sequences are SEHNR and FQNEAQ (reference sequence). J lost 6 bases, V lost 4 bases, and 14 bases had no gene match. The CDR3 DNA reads TGTGCCAGCAGCTCAAGAGGGACAGGGCTGGTTTGGGATACGCAGTATTTT. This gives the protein CASSSRGTGLVWDTQYF.

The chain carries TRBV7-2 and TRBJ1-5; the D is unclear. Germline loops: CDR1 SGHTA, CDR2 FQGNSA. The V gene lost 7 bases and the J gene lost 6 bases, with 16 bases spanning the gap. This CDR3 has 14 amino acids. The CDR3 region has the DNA TGTGCCAGCACCAGTGATCTAGCGGGTCAGCCCCAGCATTTT. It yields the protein CASTSDLAGQPQHF. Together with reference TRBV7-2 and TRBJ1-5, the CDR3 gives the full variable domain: GAGVSQSPSNKVTEKGKDVELRCDPISGHTALYWYRQSLGQGLEFLIYFQGNSAPDKSGLPSDRFSAERTGGSVSTLTIQRTQQEDSAVYLCASTSDLAGQPQHFGDGTRLSIL.

CDR3 in DNA: TGTGCCAGCTGGGCTAGCGGGGGGCCCCATCCATACGAGCAGTACGTC. This sequence encodes CASWASGGPHPYEQYV. The rearrangement uses TRBV7-8 and TRBJ2-7; TRBD2 matches at 11 bases. Germline lookup yields CDR1 SGHVS and CDR2 FQNEAQ. The CDR3 totals 16 residues. V dropped 8 bases and J dropped 4; count of bases not matched to a gene: 13.

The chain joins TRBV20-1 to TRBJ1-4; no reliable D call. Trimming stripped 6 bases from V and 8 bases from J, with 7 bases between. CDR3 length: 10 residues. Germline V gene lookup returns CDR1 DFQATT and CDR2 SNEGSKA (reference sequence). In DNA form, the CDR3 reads TGCAGTGCCCTGGAGGAAAAACTGTTTTTT. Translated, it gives CSALEEKLFF.